This T cell receptor (beta chain) came from a study of OX40 agonist ivuxolimab in advanced cancers. Study observations and caveats: Normalized T-cell clonal expansion was also low in some nonresponders. Clonal expansion by week 6 occurred in CD4+ and CD8+ blood T cells (at 0.1 to 3.0 mg/kg). Relative to CD4+ cells, CD8+ T cells on average had more expanded clones.

A remark on this clone: Antigen: not known.

The protocol was immunoSEQ multiplex PCR, while the TCRdb copy is restricted to in-frame clones and leaves out a portion. The sample shows 40,000 to 45,000 clones, roughly 84% of them seen only once. The CDR3 sequence is 16 residues long. Trimming removed 3 bases at V and 7 bases at J, with 24 bases between. Per the germline V gene, CDR1 is SQVTM and CDR2 is ANQGSEA. The sample in question was CD4+ or CD8+ T cells sorted from blood, obtained in a trial of the OX40 agonist ivuxolimab. This chain connects TRBV29-1 to TRBJ1-2; weak D call: TRBD1 (5 bases). The origin of this receptor is an adult with an advanced solid tumor such as melanoma, head and neck, liver or kidney cancer. The CDR3 DNA reads TGCAGCGTTGATCAATCTTTTGGGGACGTCGCTTCTGGCTACACCTTC. It codes for CSVDQSFGDVASGYTF.